A single sample is the source of the 26 T cell receptor beta chains below, sequenced in a study of long-term antiretroviral therapy in people with HIV (dated by TCRdb to the early 2020s). The immunoSEQ hsTCRB v3.0 assay was used at survey level resolution to sequence the TRB variable region. Entries here come from immuneACCESS through TCRdb and include only in-frame sequences with V and J called. Some clones fail to appear in such tables; in the studies checked, an unresolved V gene covers under half of the shortfall, and the cause of the remainder is unknown. Present in this sample are around 15,000 clones, 85% to 95% of which were seen just once. Jointly, the top ten make up 1.4% of the sample. This material consisted of unsorted PBMCs, taken around 10 years after starting antiretroviral therapy. The receptors shown here come from a man aged 25 to 40 with HIV.

The J gene is TRBJ1-4, the V gene TRBV9; 8 bases agree with TRBD1. The germline gives CDR1 SGDLS, CDR2 YYNGEE. CDR3 length: 18 residues. J gave up 1 base and V 0 bases, and 8 bases lay outside the gene matches. CDR3 protein: CASSVGPSTGGTNEKLFF. The CDR3 DNA sequence: TGTGCCAGCAGCGTAGGCCCCAGTACAGGGGGAACTAATGAAAAACTGTTTTTT.

The V and J genes are TRBV4-1 and TRBJ2-2; D not certain. The CDR3 is made up of 13 amino acids. Germline CDR1 MGHRA, CDR2 YSYEKL. V lost 4 bases, J lost 4 bases, and 7 bases lay in between. CDR3 loop: CASSPEGTGELFF. CDR3 bases: TGCGCCAGCAGCCCTGAAGGCACCGGGGAGCTGTTTTTT.

The chain uses TRBV19 and TRBJ2-6; unclear D gene. The V end was cut by 2 bases, the J end by 0 bases, with 2 bases between. Germline V gene sequence: CDR1 LNHDA, CDR2 SQIVND (reference sequence). The CDR3 has 14 residues. The CDR3 DNA reads as TGTGCCAGTAGTATAAACTCTGGGGCCAACGTCCTGACTTTC. Amino acids: CASSINSGANVLTF.

The J gene is TRBJ1-6, the V gene TRBV12-2. TRBV12-2 is a listed pseudogene. This CDR3 has 15 residues. The DNA for the CDR3 is TGTGCAAGTCGCCCTTGGATACGGCGGGACCCACCCCTCCACTTT. Its protein is CASRPWIRRDPPLHF.

The rearrangement joins TRBV9 to TRBJ1-2, with D unclear. The V and J ends lost 0 bases and 4 bases respectively, with 10 bases between them. This CDR3 is 14 amino acids long. CDR1 is SGDLS, CDR2 YYNGEE, per germline. The CDR3, as DNA: TGTGCCAGCAGCGTAGGTGCTTCTATCTATGGCTACACCTTC. This encodes CASSVGASIYGYTF.

Notes on this clone: At the DNA level, this CDR3 is encoded by other sequences in the same sample as well. V is TRBV18 and J is TRBJ2-2; 11 nucleotides match TRBD1. The CDR3 is 15 amino acids. Germline-derived CDR1 and CDR2 are KGHSH and LQKENI. The junction had 2 bases not matched to a gene; V was cut back by 5 bases and J by 3 bases. In nucleotides, the CDR3 is TGTGCCAGCTCAACGGGACAGGGGGACACCGGGGAGCTGTTTTTT. Protein sequence: CASSTGQGDTGELFF.

The chain uses TRBV28 and TRBJ2-5; TRBD2 is a possible D gene (6 bases). Per the germline V gene, CDR1 is MDHEN and CDR2 is SYDVKM. This CDR3 has 12 amino acids. Trimming took off 5 bases at V and 5 bases at J, with 9 bases between the two ends. The CDR3 nucleotides are TGTGCCAGCAGTGGCGGGGATGAGACCCAGTACTTC. Its translation: CASSGGDETQYF. Together with reference TRBV28 and TRBJ2-5, the CDR3 gives the full variable domain: DVKVTQSSRYLVKRTGEKVFLECVQDMDHENMFWYRQDPGLGLRLIYFSYDVKMKEKGDIPEGYSVSREKKERFSLILESASTNQTSMYLCASSGGDETQYFGPGTRLLVL.

The rearrangement uses TRBV7-9 and TRBJ1-3; D is unresolved. The CDR3 covers 13 residues. Germline V gene data show CDR1 as SEHNR and CDR2 as FQNEAQ (reference sequence). Trimming left V 1 base short and J 9 bases short, with 10 bases between. The CDR3 DNA reads TGTGCCAGCAGCTTAGTGGCTGACGGCACCATATATTTT. The encoded protein is CASSLVADGTIYF.

J is TRBJ2-1 and V is TRBV29-1; TRBD1 matches at 10 bases. V was pared by 6 bases and J by 0 bases, with 17 bases of the junction left unmatched. The CDR3 spans 19 residues. CDR1 and CDR2 (germline): SQVTM, ANQGSEA. This chain's CDR3 is CSVAGQGGLSPSSYNEQFF. The CDR3 DNA sequence: TGCAGCGTAGCCGGACAGGGGGGGCTTTCCCCTAGCTCCTACAATGAGCAGTTCTTC.

This chain joins TRBV6-1 and TRBJ1-6, with 7 positions matching TRBD1. This CDR3 spans 13 amino acids. The V and J ends lost 8 bases and 8 bases, in that order; junction bases with no gene match: 6. From germline, CDR1 is MNHNS and CDR2 SASEGT. CDR3 loop: CASGRDRDSPLHF. The CDR3 nucleotides are TGTGCCAGCGGCCGGGACAGAGATTCACCCCTCCACTTT.

The chain carries TRBV5-1 and TRBJ1-2; tentative D call: TRBD1 (6 bases). V was trimmed by 3 bases and J by 4 bases, leaving 16 bases between them. Germline lookup yields CDR1 SGHRS and CDR2 YFSETQ. The CDR3 spans 15 residues. The CDR3, as DNA: TGCGCCAGCAGCTCACTTGGGGGGGGCAGCTATGGCTACACCTTC. Residues: CASSSLGGGSYGYTF.

This chain links TRBV6-1 with TRBJ1-2; D gene uncertain. V was clipped by 6 bases and J by 4 bases, with 15 bases between them. Germline CDR1 is MNHNS and CDR2 is SASEGT. This CDR3 comprises 14 residues. CDR3 sequence (DNA): TGTGCCAGCAGCGAGATAAGACAAGGCTATGGCTACACCTTC. Protein sequence: CASSEIRQGYGYTF.

This clone has a handful of counts. The chain combines TRBV7-2 with TRBJ1-5; TRBD1 aligns across 8 bases. The V gene end was trimmed by 4 bases and the J gene end by 4 bases; junction bases not matched to a gene: 3. Germline CDR1 reads SGHTA; CDR2 reads FQGNSA. The CDR3 extends over 14 amino acids. The CDR3 region is CASSSDRANQPQHF. CDR3 DNA sequence: TGTGCCAGCAGCTCGGACAGGGCTAATCAGCCCCAGCATTTT.

This chain links TRBV5-1 with TRBJ2-3; 11 bases are a match to TRBD2. V lost 4 bases and J lost 2; bases outside the gene matches: 3. CDR3 length: 15 amino acids. CDR1 and CDR2 from the germline V gene are SGHRS and YFSETQ. CDR3 nucleotides: TGCGCCAGCAGCAAACTAGCGGGGGCCACAGATACGCAGTATTTT. Its translation: CASSKLAGATDTQYF.

The chain combines TRBV5-4 with TRBJ2-7, with 9 positions matching TRBD1. The CDR3 extends over 15 amino acids. With 1 base clipped from V and 2 bases from J, the junction kept 4 bases outside the gene matches. CDR1 SGHNT and CDR2 YYREEE come from the germline V gene (reference sequence). The CDR3 spells CASSLRDRAAYEQYF. The CDR3 region has the DNA TGTGCCAGCAGCTTGAGGGACAGGGCCGCCTACGAGCAGTACTTC.

In this sample, this clone turned up a few times. V and J are TRBV9 and TRBJ2-3; 10 bases are shared with TRBD2. This CDR3 comprises 16 residues. The junction had 6 bases not matched to a gene; V was cut back by 0 bases and J by 5 bases. The V gene's germline CDR1 is SGDLS and CDR2 YYNGEE. CDR3 protein: CASSVAGTSGVDTQYF. In nucleotides, the CDR3 is TGTGCCAGCAGCGTAGCGGGAACTAGCGGGGTAGATACGCAGTATTTT.

The chain has TRBV2 and TRBJ1-2, with TRBD1 as a possible D gene (5 bases). The CDR3 covers 14 residues. The germline V gene encodes CDR1 SNHLY and CDR2 FYNNEI. V was trimmed by 7 bases and J by 1 base, leaving 13 bases between them. CDR3 residues: CASNPGGFNYGYTF. Written as DNA, the CDR3 is TGTGCCAGCAACCCTGGGGGGTTTAACTATGGCTACACCTTC.

The chain uses TRBV6-1 and TRBJ2-7; D possibly corresponds to TRBD1 (5 bases). Germline V gene lookup returns CDR1 MNHNS and CDR2 SASEGT. V shed 3 bases and J shed 3 bases, with 9 bases lying between them. The CDR3 sequence is 13 residues long. The CDR3 DNA follows: TGTGCCAGCAGTGAGGGCAGGGTCTACGAGCAGTACGTC. Translation gives CASSEGRVYEQYV.

The chain employs TRBV6-6 and TRBJ2-5, with TRBD2 identical over 14 bases. V gave up 6 bases and J gave up 5 bases; unmatched junction bases: 5. Germline CDR1 is MNHNY and CDR2 is SVGAGI (reference sequence). The CDR3 has 15 amino acids. For the CDR3, the DNA is TGTGCCAGCAGAGTGGGACTAGCGGGGGTTGAGACCCAGTACTTC. It codes for CASRVGLAGVETQYF.

The V and J genes are TRBV27 and TRBJ1-5, with TRBD1 as a possible D gene (5 bases). The CDR3 runs to 18 residues. Looked up from germline, CDR1 is MNHEY and CDR2 is SMNVEV (reference sequence). Trimming took 2 bases from V and 2 from J, leaving 19 bases between them. CDR3 nucleotide sequence: TGTGCCAGCAGTTTAGGGGTTGGCGGGGGAGCGGGCAATCAGCCCCAGCATTTT. Amino acids: CASSLGVGGGAGNQPQHF.

The V call is TRBV5-1, the J call TRBJ2-5; TRBD1 might be the D (5 bases). The closer fit of TRBJ2-7 to the DNA end suggests the J call may be wrong. The CDR3 loop spans 12 amino acids. Germline V gene data show CDR1 as SGHRS and CDR2 as YFSETQ. The chain's CDR3 is CASMTDTYEQYF. CDR3 bases: TGCGCCAGCATGACAGACACCTACGAGCAGTACTTC.

The chain's CDR3 is CASSAGLAGGDFTGELFF. CDR3 DNA sequence: TGTGCCAGCAGCGCCGGACTAGCGGGGGGGGATTTCACCGGGGAGCTGTTTTTT. The rearrangement uses TRBV5-4 and TRBJ2-2; 15 nucleotides agree with TRBD2. V dropped 4 bases and J dropped 4; count of bases not matched to a gene: 8. CDR3 length equals 18 residues. The germline V gene has CDR1 SGHNT and CDR2 YYREEE (reference sequence).

J is TRBJ2-2 and V is TRBV6-5; 7 bases are shared with TRBD1. The CDR3 length is 15 residues. V lost 7 bases, J lost 5 bases, and 10 bases stayed unmatched. The germline CDR1 and CDR2 sequences are MNHEY and SVGAGI. CDR3 DNA: TGTGCCAGCAATAGAGCGGACAGGACGACCGGGGAGCTGTTTTTT. It yields the protein CASNRADRTTGELFF.

This clone was counted a single time. J is TRBJ1-3 and V is TRBV21-1; the table calls TRBD1, which could not be checked here. TRBV21-1 is tagged as a pseudogene. The CDR3 is 15 amino acids. CDR3 in amino acids: CASDRGTASGNTIYF. CDR3 bases: TGTGCCAGCGATAGAGGGACAGCCTCTGGAAACACCATATATTTT.

The chain joins TRBV19 to TRBJ1-6, with 7 nucleotides matching TRBD1. The trim removed 5 bases at V and 8 bases at J, leaving 9 bases unmatched. Germline loops: CDR1 LNHDA, CDR2 SQIVND (reference sequence). The CDR3 is 15 residues long. For the CDR3, the DNA is TGTGCCAGTAGTTCAAGACAGGGAAGGGATTCACCCCTCCACTTT. It yields the protein CASSSRQGRDSPLHF. Supplemented by reference TRBV19 and TRBJ1-6, the full variable domain reads DGGITQSPKYLFRKEGQNVTLSCEQNLNHDAMYWYRQDPGQGLRLIYYSQIVNDFQKGDIAEGYSVSREKKESFPLTVTSAQKNPTAFYLCASSSRQGRDSPLHFGNGTRLTVT.

The chain couples TRBV6-1 to TRBJ1-5; perhaps TRBD1 as D (6 bases). The CDR3 sequence is 13 residues long. The V end was cut by 4 bases, the J end by 3 bases, with 7 bases between. Germline V gene sequence: CDR1 MNHNS, CDR2 SASEGT. The CDR3 nucleotides are TGTGCCAGCAGTGGGACAGTCAATCAGCCCCAGCATTTT. This gives the protein CASSGTVNQPQHF.